This TCR beta chain was sequenced during a study of identical twins. Study conclusions and caveats: There was an excess of low generation probability in the out-of-frame alpha sequences that twins shared. In drawing conclusions, the study used cross-sectional statistical analysis and did not follow the same donors.

V gave up 8 bases and J gave up 1 base, with 8 bases separating them. CDR3 length: 12 amino acids. Germline CDR1 SNHLY, CDR2 FYNNEI. With respect to this clonotype: Antigen unknown.

The authors used template switching to add a universal primer site and gave cDNA unique molecular identifiers. TCRdb ran MiXCR on the 5' RACE reads and lists one entry per CDR3 protein. This table has around 490,000 distinct CDR3 sequences, 13% to 15% appearing once. These data are also associated with another study on yellow fever vaccine responses in identical twins. That report adds: Reports say the vaccine T cell response in twins looked partly convergent and partly personalized.

The rearrangement uses TRBV2 and TRBJ1-1; D gene unclear. Material for sequencing was CD4+ T cells sorted from blood. The clonotype was recovered from a woman under 30 in good health. The CDR3 loop is CASRLGNTEAFF. The CDR3 DNA reads as TGTGCCAGCCGATTAGGGAACACTGAAGCTTTCTTT.